Each of the 12 T cell receptor beta chains below was sequenced from the same sample in a study of cytomegalovirus exposure and HLA in healthy donors. Produced via immunoSEQ multiplex PCR; TCRdb's table is partial and in-frame only. The sample lists about 120,000 clones, roughly 88% occurring once. The material sequenced was PBMCs. These receptors originate from a woman aged 25 to 45 in good health and CMV-seropositive.

This clone was seen only once. The V call is TRBV5-4, the J call TRBJ2-1; 16 nucleotides line up with TRBD2. Germline CDR1 reads SGHNT; CDR2 reads YYREEE (reference sequence). Trimming removed 4 bases from V and 7 bases from J; junction bases left unmatched: 5. CDR3 length: 16 residues. The CDR3 nucleotides are TGTGCCAGCAGCCCGGGACTAGCGGGAGGGCGGAATGAGCAGTTCTTC. The encoded protein is CASSPGLAGGRNEQFF.

CDR3 bases: TGTGCCAGCAGTTTATGGGGCGCGAACACTGAAGCTTTCTTT. Translated: CASSLWGANTEAFF. The V gene is TRBV27, the J gene TRBJ1-1, with a weak D call TRBD1 (5 bases). CDR3 size: 14 residues. Trimming shortened V by 1 base and J by 1 base, and 7 bases separated the two germline ends. The V gene's germline CDR1 is MNHEY and CDR2 SMNVEV (reference sequence).

The chain uses TRBV6-1 and TRBJ1-2, with D unresolved. Trimming shortened V by 5 bases and J by 4 bases, and 8 bases separated the two germline ends. The CDR3 consists of 12 residues. Per the germline V gene, CDR1 is MNHNS and CDR2 is SASEGT. CDR3 coding DNA: TGTGCCAGCAGTTCCCAGGCCTATGGCTACACCTTC. This sequence encodes CASSSQAYGYTF.

The chain recombines TRBV5-1 with TRBJ1-1, with a weak D call TRBD1 (5 bases). In germline, CDR1 is SGHRS, CDR2 YFSETQ. Trimming cost V 1 base and J 3 bases, with 16 bases left between them. The CDR3 has 16 residues. CDR3 region: CASSLRGKAGDTEAFF. In DNA, the CDR3 is TGCGCCAGCAGCTTGAGGGGAAAAGCTGGGGACACTGAAGCTTTCTTT.

The chain recombines TRBV29-1 with TRBJ2-7; weak D call: TRBD1 (5 bases). This CDR3 comprises 12 residues. Germline-derived CDR1 and CDR2 are SQVTM and ANQGSEA. V gave up 4 bases and J gave up 2 bases, with 9 bases separating them. This CDR3 is CSVGKGPYEQYF. The CDR3 nucleotides are TGCAGCGTTGGGAAGGGGCCCTACGAGCAGTACTTC.

The rearrangement joins TRBV7-2 to TRBJ2-7, with 7 bases identical to TRBD2. The CDR3 covers 18 residues. Germline V gene data show CDR1 as SGHTA and CDR2 as FQGNSA. With V trimmed by 1 base and J by 0 bases, 12 bases remained unmatched. CDR3 amino acids: CASSLGFRGGFISYEQYF. For the CDR3, the DNA is TGTGCCAGCAGCTTAGGGTTTAGGGGAGGGTTCATCTCCTACGAGCAGTACTTC.

The chain combines TRBV5-4 with TRBJ2-5; 11 bases line up with TRBD1. Germline lookup yields CDR1 SGHNT and CDR2 YYREEE (reference sequence). This CDR3 is built from 14 residues. The junction had 4 bases not matched to a gene; V was cut back by 3 bases and J by 6 bases. Here the CDR3 reads CASSSGTGGQTQYF. The DNA of the CDR3 is TGTGCCAGCAGCTCGGGGACAGGGGGGCAGACCCAGTACTTC.

The V gene is TRBV7-6, the J gene TRBJ2-1; tentative D call: TRBD2 (5 bases). The germline V and J ends were trimmed by 1 base and 2 bases, with 15 bases remaining between them. There are 17 residues in the CDR3. CDR1 and CDR2 from the germline V gene are SGHVS and FNYEAQ. The CDR3 sequence: CASSLGVSGIPYNEQFF. DNA for the CDR3: TGTGCCAGCAGCTTAGGCGTGTCCGGGATCCCCTACAATGAGCAGTTCTTC.

This chain links TRBV7-6 with TRBJ2-1, with TRBD2 matching 11 bases. Trimming cost V 5 bases and J 6 bases; bases outside gene matches: 9. CDR3 length: 16 residues. Germline assignment: CDR1 SGHVS and CDR2 FNYEAQ. The CDR3 region has the DNA TGTGCCAGCAGCCCCCTTAGCGGGGGGGCCTTCAATGAGCAGTTCTTC. This sequence encodes CASSPLSGGAFNEQFF.

This sequence joins TRBV11-2 and TRBJ2-7; TRBD2 agrees at 13 bases. Germline CDR1 and CDR2: SGHAT and FQNNGV. The trim removed 1 base at V and 6 bases at J, leaving 3 bases unmatched. The CDR3 length is 15 residues. Here the CDR3 DNA reads TGTGCCAGCAGCTTAGGGACTAGCGGGAGTTCCGAGCAGTACTTC. This codes for CASSLGTSGSSEQYF.

V is TRBV5-1 and J is TRBJ1-4, with D unclear. The CDR3 extends over 14 amino acids. Germline V gene sequence: CDR1 SGHRS, CDR2 YFSETQ. V dropped 4 bases and J dropped 7 bases, with 14 bases sitting between them. As DNA, the CDR3 is TGCGCCAGCAGCGCCGGAGGGATACGTGAAAAACTGTTTTTT. This encodes CASSAGGIREKLFF.

The rearrangement uses TRBV9 and TRBJ2-5; D may be TRBD2 (5 bases). Trimming cost V 1 base and J 3 bases, with 10 bases left between them. In germline, CDR1 is SGDLS, CDR2 YYNGEE. The CDR3 has 14 amino acids. This chain's CDR3 is CASSVQSGEETQYF. CDR3 DNA sequence: TGTGCCAGCAGCGTACAGAGCGGTGAAGAGACCCAGTACTTC.